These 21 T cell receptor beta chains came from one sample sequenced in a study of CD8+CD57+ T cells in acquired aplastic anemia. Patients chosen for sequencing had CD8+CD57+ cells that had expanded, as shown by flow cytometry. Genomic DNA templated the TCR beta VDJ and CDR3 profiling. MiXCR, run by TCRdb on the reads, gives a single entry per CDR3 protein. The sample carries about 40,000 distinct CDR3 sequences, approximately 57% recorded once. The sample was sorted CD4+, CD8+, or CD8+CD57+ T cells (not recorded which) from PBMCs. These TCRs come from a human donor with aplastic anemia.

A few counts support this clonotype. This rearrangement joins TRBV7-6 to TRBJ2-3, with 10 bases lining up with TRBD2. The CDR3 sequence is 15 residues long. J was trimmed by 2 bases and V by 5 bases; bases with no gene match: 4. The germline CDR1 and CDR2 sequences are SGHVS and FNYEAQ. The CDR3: CASSGSGGATDTQYF. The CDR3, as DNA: TGTGCCAGCAGCGGCAGCGGGGGGGCCACAGATACGCAGTATTTT.

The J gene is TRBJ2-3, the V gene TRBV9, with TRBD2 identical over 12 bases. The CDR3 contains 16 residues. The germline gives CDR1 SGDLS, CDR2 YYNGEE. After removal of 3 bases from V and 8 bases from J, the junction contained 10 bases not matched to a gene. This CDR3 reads CASSGLAGDVDGTQYF. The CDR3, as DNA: TGTGCCAGCAGCGGACTAGCGGGGGACGTGGATGGTACGCAGTATTTT. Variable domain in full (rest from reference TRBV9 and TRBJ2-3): DSGVTQTPKHLITATGQRVTLRCSPRSGDLSVYWYQQSLDQGLQFLIQYYNGEERAKGNILERFSAQQFPDLHSELNLSSLELGDSALYFCASSGLAGDVDGTQYFGPGTRLTVL.

In nucleotides, the CDR3 is TGTGCCACCAGCAGAGTAGCGGGAGAGACCTATAATTCACCCCTCCACTTT. It codes for CATSRVAGETYNSPLHF. The gene calls are TRBV15 and TRBJ1-6; D call uncertain. Germline V gives CDR1 LNHNV, CDR2 YYDKDF (reference sequence). V was pared by 1 base and J by 2 bases, with 12 bases between. This CDR3 has 17 amino acids.

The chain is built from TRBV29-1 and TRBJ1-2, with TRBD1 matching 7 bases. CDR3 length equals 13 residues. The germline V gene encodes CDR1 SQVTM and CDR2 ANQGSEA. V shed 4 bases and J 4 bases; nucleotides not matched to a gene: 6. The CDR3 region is CSVVPGGSYGYTF. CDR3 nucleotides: TGCAGCGTTGTCCCAGGGGGTAGCTATGGCTACACCTTC. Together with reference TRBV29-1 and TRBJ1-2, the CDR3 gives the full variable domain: SAVISQKPSRDICQRGTSLTIQCQVDSQVTMMFWYRQQPGQSLTLIATANQGSEATYESGFVIDKFPISRPNLTFSTLTVSNMSPEDSSIYLCSVVPGGSYGYTFGSGTRLTVV.

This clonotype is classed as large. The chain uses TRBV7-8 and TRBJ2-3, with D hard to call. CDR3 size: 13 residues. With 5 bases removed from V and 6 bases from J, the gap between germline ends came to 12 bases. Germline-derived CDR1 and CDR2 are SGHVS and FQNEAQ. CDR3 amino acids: CASSPSVQDTQYF. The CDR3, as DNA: TGTGCCAGCAGCCCGTCCGTTCAGGATACGCAGTATTTT. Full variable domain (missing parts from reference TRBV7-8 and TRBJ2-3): GAGVSQSPRYKVAKRGQDVALRCDPISGHVSLFWYQQALGQGPEFLTYFQNEAQLDKSGLPSDRFFAERPEGSVSTLKIQRTQQEDSAVYLCASSPSVQDTQYFGPGTRLTVL.

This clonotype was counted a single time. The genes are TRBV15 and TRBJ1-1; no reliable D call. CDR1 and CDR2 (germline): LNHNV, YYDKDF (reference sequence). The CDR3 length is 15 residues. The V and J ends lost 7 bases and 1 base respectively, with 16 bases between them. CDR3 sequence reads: CATTPQGLPNTEAFF. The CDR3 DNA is TGTGCCACCACACCGCAAGGGTTGCCGAACACTGAAGCTTTCTTT.

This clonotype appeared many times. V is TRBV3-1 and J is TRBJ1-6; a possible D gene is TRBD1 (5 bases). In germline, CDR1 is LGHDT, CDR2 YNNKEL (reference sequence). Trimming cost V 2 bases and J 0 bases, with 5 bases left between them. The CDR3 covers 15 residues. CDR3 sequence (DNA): TGTGCCAGCAGCCAACAGGGCTCCTATAATTCACCCCTCCACTTT. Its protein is CASSQQGSYNSPLHF.

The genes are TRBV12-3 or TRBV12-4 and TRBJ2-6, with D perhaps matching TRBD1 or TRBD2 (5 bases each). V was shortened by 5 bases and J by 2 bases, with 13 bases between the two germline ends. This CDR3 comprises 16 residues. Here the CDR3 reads CASSPPQGAGANVLTF. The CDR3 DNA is TGTGCCAGCAGTCCCCCCCAGGGAGCTGGGGCCAACGTCCTGACTTTC.

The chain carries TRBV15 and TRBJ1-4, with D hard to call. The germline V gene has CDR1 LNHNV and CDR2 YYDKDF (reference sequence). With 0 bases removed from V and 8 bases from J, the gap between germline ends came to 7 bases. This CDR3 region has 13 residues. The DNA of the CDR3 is TGTGCCACCAGCAGAGATAGAGGGGAAAAACTGTTTTTT. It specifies CATSRDRGEKLFF.

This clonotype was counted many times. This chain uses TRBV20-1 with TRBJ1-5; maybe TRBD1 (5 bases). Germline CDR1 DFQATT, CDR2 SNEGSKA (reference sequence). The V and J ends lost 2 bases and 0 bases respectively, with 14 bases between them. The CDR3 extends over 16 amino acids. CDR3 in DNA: TGCAGTGCTAGAAATGCGCAGGGACCTAGCAATCAGCCCCAGCATTTT. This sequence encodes CSARNAQGPSNQPQHF.

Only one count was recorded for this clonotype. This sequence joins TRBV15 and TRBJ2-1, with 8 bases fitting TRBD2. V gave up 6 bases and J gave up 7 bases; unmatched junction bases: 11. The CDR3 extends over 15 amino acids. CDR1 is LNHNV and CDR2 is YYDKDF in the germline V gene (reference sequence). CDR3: CATSWRRGVGNEQFF. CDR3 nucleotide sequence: TGTGCCACCAGTTGGCGGCGGGGGGTAGGGAATGAGCAGTTCTTC.

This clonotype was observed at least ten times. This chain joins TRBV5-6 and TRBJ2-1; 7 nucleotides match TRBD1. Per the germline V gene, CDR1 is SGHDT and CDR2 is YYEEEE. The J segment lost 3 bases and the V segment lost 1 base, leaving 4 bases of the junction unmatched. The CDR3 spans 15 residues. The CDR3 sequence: CASSLRGGFYNEQFF. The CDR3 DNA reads TGTGCCAGCAGCTTGAGAGGGGGCTTCTACAATGAGCAGTTCTTC.

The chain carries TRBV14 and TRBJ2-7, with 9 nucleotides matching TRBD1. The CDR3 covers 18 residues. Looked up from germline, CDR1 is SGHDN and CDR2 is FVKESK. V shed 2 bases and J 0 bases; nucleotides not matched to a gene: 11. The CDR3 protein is CASSQKGIWTGDSYEQYF. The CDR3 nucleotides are TGTGCCAGCAGCCAAAAGGGAATTTGGACAGGGGACTCCTACGAGCAGTACTTC.

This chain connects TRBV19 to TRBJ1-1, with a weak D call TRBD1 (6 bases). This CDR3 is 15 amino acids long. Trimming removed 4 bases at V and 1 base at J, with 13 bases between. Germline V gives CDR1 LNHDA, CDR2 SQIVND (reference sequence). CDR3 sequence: CASSTSGTQNTEAFF. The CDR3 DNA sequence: TGTGCCAGTAGTACCTCCGGGACACAGAACACTGAAGCTTTCTTT.

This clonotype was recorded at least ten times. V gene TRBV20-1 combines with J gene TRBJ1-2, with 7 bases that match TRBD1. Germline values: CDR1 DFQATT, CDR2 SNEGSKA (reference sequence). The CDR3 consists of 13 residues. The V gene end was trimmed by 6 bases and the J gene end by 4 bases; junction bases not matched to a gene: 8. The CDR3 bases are TGCAGTGCCACCCACAGGGGAGCCTATGGCTACACCTTC. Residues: CSATHRGAYGYTF.

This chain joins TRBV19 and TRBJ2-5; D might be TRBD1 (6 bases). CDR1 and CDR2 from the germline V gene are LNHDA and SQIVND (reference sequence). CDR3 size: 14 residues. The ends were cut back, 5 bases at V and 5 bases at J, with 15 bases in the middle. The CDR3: CASSGAWGRETQYF. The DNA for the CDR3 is TGTGCCAGTAGTGGGGCTTGGGGGCGGGAGACCCAGTACTTC.

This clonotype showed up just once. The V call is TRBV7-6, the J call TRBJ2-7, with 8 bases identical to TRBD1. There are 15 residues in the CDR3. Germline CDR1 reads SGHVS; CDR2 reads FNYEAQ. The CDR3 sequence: CASSPRTGMLREQYV. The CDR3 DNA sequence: TGCGCCAGCAGCCCCAGGACAGGGATGCTCCGCGAGCAGTACGTC.

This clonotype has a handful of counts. In DNA, the CDR3 is TGTGCCACCAGCAGAGGCAATTCCGCCTACGAGCAGTACTTC. Translation: CATSRGNSAYEQYF. The rearrangement uses TRBV15 and TRBJ2-7; D not resolved. This CDR3 has 14 residues. Trimming removed 1 base at V and 2 bases at J, with 9 bases between. Germline CDR1 reads LNHNV; CDR2 reads YYDKDF (reference sequence).

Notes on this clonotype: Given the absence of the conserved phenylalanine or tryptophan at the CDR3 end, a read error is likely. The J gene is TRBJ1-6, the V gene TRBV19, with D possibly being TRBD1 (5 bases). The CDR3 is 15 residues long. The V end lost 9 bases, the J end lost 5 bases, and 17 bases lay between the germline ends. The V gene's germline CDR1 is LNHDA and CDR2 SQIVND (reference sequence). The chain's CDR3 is CASQTSGGHNSPLHL. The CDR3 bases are TGTGCCAGCCAGACCTCCGGGGGACATAATTCACCCCTCCACCTT.

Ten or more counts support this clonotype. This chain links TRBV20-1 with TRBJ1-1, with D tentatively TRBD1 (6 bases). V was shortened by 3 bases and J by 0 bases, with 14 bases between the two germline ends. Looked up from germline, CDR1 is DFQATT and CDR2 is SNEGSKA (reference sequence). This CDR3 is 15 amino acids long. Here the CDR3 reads CSASLAGTMNTEAFF. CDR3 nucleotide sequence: TGCAGTGCTAGTCTGGCGGGGACAATGAACACTGAAGCTTTCTTT.

CDR3 sequence: CARTSSGRDEQYF. The CDR3 coding sequence is TGCGCCAGGACCTCTAGCGGGAGGGACGAGCAGTACTTC. The V call is TRBV10-1, the J call TRBJ2-7; 12 nucleotides align to TRBD2. CDR3 length: 13 amino acids. Germline-derived CDR1 and CDR2 are WNHNN and SYGVQD (reference sequence). V gave up 9 bases and J gave up 5 bases; unmatched junction bases: 5.